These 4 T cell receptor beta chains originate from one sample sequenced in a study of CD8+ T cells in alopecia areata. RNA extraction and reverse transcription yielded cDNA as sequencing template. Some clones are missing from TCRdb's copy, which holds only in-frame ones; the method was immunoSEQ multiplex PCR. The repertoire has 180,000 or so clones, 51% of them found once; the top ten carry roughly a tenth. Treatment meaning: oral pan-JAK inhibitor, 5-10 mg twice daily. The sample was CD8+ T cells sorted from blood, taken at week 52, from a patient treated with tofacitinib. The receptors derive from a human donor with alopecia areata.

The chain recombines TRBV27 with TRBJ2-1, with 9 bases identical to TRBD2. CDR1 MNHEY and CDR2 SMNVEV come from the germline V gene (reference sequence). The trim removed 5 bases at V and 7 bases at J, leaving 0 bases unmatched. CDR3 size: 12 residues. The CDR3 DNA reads TGTGCCAGCAGTCTAGCGGGGAATGAGCAGTTCTTC. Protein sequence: CASSLAGNEQFF.

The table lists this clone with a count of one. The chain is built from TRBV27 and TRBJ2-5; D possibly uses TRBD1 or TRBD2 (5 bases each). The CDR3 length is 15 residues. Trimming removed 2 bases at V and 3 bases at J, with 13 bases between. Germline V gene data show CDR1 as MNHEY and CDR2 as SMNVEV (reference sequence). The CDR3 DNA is TGTGCCAGCAGTTTAATGTATGGGGGTAAAGAGACCCAGTACTTC. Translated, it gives CASSLMYGGKETQYF.

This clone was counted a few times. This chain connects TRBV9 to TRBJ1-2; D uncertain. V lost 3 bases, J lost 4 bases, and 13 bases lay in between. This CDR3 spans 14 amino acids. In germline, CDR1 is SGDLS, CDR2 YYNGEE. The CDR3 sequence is CASSAPGRSYGYTF. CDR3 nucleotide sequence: TGTGCCAGCAGCGCTCCAGGTCGGAGCTATGGCTACACCTTC.

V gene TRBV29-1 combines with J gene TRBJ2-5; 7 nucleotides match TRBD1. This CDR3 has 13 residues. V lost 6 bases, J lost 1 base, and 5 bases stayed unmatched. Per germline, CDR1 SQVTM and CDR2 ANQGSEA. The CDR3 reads CSVRQGAQETQYF. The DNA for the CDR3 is TGCAGCGTAAGACAGGGAGCCCAAGAGACCCAGTACTTC. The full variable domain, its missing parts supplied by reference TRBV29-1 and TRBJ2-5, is SAVISQKPSRDICQRGTSLTIQCQVDSQVTMMFWYRQQPGQSLTLIATANQGSEATYESGFVIDKFPISRPNLTFSTLTVSNMSPEDSSIYLCSVRQGAQETQYFGPGTRLLVL.